What follows is one TCR beta chain and its context. The antigen remains undetermined. The data belong to a study of blood T cells in healthy people across ages. Overall study results and limits: Considered underestimates were the diversity estimates obtained from one million T cells. Unknown CMV status may confound age-related changes in expanded clones.

Russia was home to the donors, healthy Caucasian individuals aged roughly 6 to 100. CDR3 size: 15 residues. J gave up 6 bases and V 7 bases, and 8 bases lay outside the gene matches. CDR1 is SNHLY and CDR2 is FYNNEI in the germline V gene. Primed by a sample-barcoded 5' primer and a J-beta primer mix, a second PCR proceeded for 7 to 11 cycles. TCRdb called the 5' RACE reads again in MiXCR, with one record for every CDR3 protein. The profile covers about 750,000 distinct CDR3 sequences, with 40% to 65% appearing a single time and about two fifths taken by the ten largest. The clonotype was recovered from an elderly man in good health. The sample consisted of blood. V usage is TRBV2 and J usage is TRBJ1-6; TRBD1 aligns across 8 bases. This CDR3 is CASITGTGLNSPLHF. The CDR3 DNA sequence: TGTGCCAGCATTACCGGGACAGGTCTTAATTCACCCCTCCACTTT. Filled out from reference TRBV2 and TRBJ1-6, the complete variable domain reads EPEVTQTPSHQVTQMGQEVILRCVPISNHLYFYWYRQILGQKVEFLVSFYNNEISEKSEIFDDQFSVERPDGSNFTLKIRSTKLEDSAMYFCASITGTGLNSPLHFGNGTRLTVT.